This entry concerns a single T cell receptor beta chain. The data derive from a study of blood T cell repertoires in COVID-19. As for the study in general: T cells, B-cell-depleted T cells, or PBMCs supplied cDNA or gDNA.

The CDR3 is 16 amino acids. The germline gives CDR1 LGHDT, CDR2 YNNKEL (reference sequence). The junction had 7 bases not matched to a gene; V was cut back by 5 bases and J by 0 bases. Donors were grouped by their self-reported clinical history. Recovered participants had two consecutive negative NP/OP PCR tests, healthcare professional clearance, or symptom resolution. Sequencing was performed with immunoSEQ multiplex PCR; in TCRdb, only in-frame clones are kept and a portion is missing. In the table there are 230,000 or so clones, 88% of which are singletons. The receptor comes from a young woman who had recovered from COVID-19. The chain employs TRBV3-1 (or the pseudogene TRBV3-2) and TRBJ1-1; TRBD1 agrees at 9 bases. Sequencing used PBMCs or T cells enriched from blood (not recorded which). CDR3 region: CASSSGTGRMNTEAFF. As DNA, the CDR3 is TGTGCCAGCAGCTCAGGGACAGGGAGGATGAACACTGAAGCTTTCTTT.